The rows below give T cell receptor beta chains drawn from one sample of a study of T cell responses to AZD1222 COVID-19 vaccine. The table came from immunoSEQ multiplex PCR; TCRdb's copy has only in-frame clones and leaves some out. The data contain some 110,000 clones, roughly 90% of them singletons. The sequencing used peripheral blood, collected 28 days after the second AZD1222 dose. The source is an adult who received the AZD1222 COVID-19 vaccine. The CDR3 runs from the conserved cysteine through the conserved F or W. Size tells how often a clone was seen (once, few, many) or the class of an expanded clone, and some rows leave it out.

size: .
J: TRBJ1-4
V: TRBV24-1
CDR3: CATSEGRATNEKLFF

size: .
J: TRBJ2-1
V: TRBV7-8
CDR3: CASSNGRNEQFF

size: .
J: TRBJ2-1
V: TRBV11-3
CDR3: CASSPRQDYNEQFF

size: few
J: TRBJ2-3
V: TRBV7-2
CDR3: CASSLERLAGFVTDTQYF

size: .
J: TRBJ1-2
V: TRBV11-3
CDR3: CASSLEFGDYGYTF

size: .
J: TRBJ2-5
V: TRBV18
CDR3: CASSPRGIQETQYF

size: .
J: TRBJ1-1
V: TRBV19
CDR3: CASSTQTGLNTEAFF

size: .
J: TRBJ1-1
V: TRBV7-2
CDR3: CASSLETGYTEAFF

size: .
J: TRBJ2-5
V: TRBV19
CDR3: CASSLSSGGAETQYF

size: .
J: TRBJ1-2
V: TRBV29-1
CDR3: CSVDRLGLGYTF

size: .
J: TRBJ2-7
V: TRBV7-9
CDR3: CASSNPRSSYEQYF

size: .
J: TRBJ2-2
V: TRBV7-9
CDR3: CAVPQERRGELFF

size: .
J: TRBJ1-2
V: TRBV5-1
CDR3: CASSLGSGFGYTF

size: .
J: TRBJ2-5
V: TRBV30
CDR3: CAWNGNQETQYF

size: .
J: TRBJ2-1
V: TRBV9
CDR3: CASSASGRIDEQFF

size: .
J: TRBJ2-3
V: TRBV6-2/TRBV6-3
CDR3: CASSSARDRQTDTQYF

size: .
J: TRBJ2-3
V: TRBV7-2
CDR3: CASSSGSSTDTQYF

size: .
J: TRBJ1-3
V: TRBV6-5
CDR3: CASSSTNSGNTIYF

size: .
J: TRBJ1-1
V: TRBV10-3
CDR3: CAISESEQVKAFF

size: .
J: TRBJ2-1
V: TRBV9
CDR3: CASSTRTSGSSYNEQFF

size: .
J: TRBJ2-1
V: TRBV7-3
CDR3: CASSLTKDRHNEQFF